These 24 T cell receptor beta chains were sequenced from one sample in a study of blood T cell repertoires in COVID-19. Some clones are missing from TCRdb's copy, which holds only in-frame ones; the method was immunoSEQ multiplex PCR. The sample gives under 200,000 clones, approximately 87% of which show up once; around 4.3% is in the top ten. Specimen: PBMCs or T cells enriched from blood (not recorded which). Every receptor here comes from a woman in her forties or fifties who had recovered from COVID-19.

Only a few counts were recorded for this clone. J is TRBJ1-5 and V is TRBV3-1 (or the pseudogene TRBV3-2); tentatively, D is TRBD1 (5 bases). This CDR3 has 14 residues. From germline, CDR1 is LGHDT and CDR2 YNNKEL (reference sequence). Trimming took off 3 bases at V and 7 bases at J, with 13 bases between the two ends. CDR3 bases: TGTGCCAGCAGCCATTCAAGGGGCGGACAGCCCCAGCATTTT. Translation gives CASSHSRGGQPQHF.

The V and J genes are TRBV11-2 and TRBJ1-2, with TRBD1 identical over 8 bases. This CDR3 has 13 residues. V was clipped by 5 bases and J by 5 bases; unmatched bases: 4. CDR1 is SGHAT, CDR2 FQNNGV, per germline. In nucleotides, the CDR3 is TGTGCCAGCAGCCTACAGGGGGAATATGGCTACACCTTC. This gives the protein CASSLQGEYGYTF.

CDR3: CASGLLDRTNSPLHF. CDR3 in DNA: TGTGCCAGCGGACTCTTGGACAGGACTAATTCACCCCTCCACTTT. The V call is TRBV28, the J call TRBJ1-6; 7 bases are shared with TRBD1. The CDR3 runs 15 residues. V shed 8 bases, J shed 6 bases, and the junction held 10 bases outside the gene matches. Germline assignment: CDR1 MDHEN and CDR2 SYDVKM.

This chain links TRBV23-1 with TRBJ1-1, with D uncertain. TRBV23-1 belongs to the ORF category, with a function that is uncertain. V was pared by 10 bases and J by 5 bases, with 17 bases between. The CDR3 has 13 amino acids. The CDR3 DNA reads as TGCGCCACCCTACCTCCCTCGGGGACTGAAGCTTTCTTT. Translated: CATLPPSGTEAFF.

The chain recombines TRBV4-3 with TRBJ2-5; 7 bases are shared with TRBD1. From germline, CDR1 is LGHNA and CDR2 YSLEER. The V and J ends lost 2 bases and 2 bases, in that order; junction bases with no gene match: 14. This CDR3 region has 18 residues. CDR3 region: CASSQRTGSPLLQETQYF. CDR3 coding DNA: TGCGCCAGCAGCCAAAGGACAGGATCTCCCCTCCTACAAGAGACCCAGTACTTC.

This clone has only one observation. The rearrangement joins TRBV19 to TRBJ2-1, with D possibly matching TRBD1 (6 bases). V was cut by 4 bases and J by 8 bases, with 18 bases left in between. CDR1 is LNHDA, CDR2 SQIVND, per germline (reference sequence). The CDR3 has 15 amino acids. The CDR3: CASSRGTPGTDEQFF. The CDR3 bases are TGTGCCAGTAGTAGGGGGACACCCGGGACGGATGAGCAGTTCTTC.

The chain links TRBV18 to TRBJ1-1; 11 positions match TRBD1. Germline CDR1 is KGHSH and CDR2 is LQKENI. V dropped 6 bases and J dropped 6; count of bases not matched to a gene: 6. The CDR3 has 14 amino acids. CDR3 nucleotide sequence: TGTGCCAGCTCGCTGGTGGGACAGGGGGCTGAAGCTTTCTTT. Translation gives CASSLVGQGAEAFF. The full variable domain, with the rest looked up from reference TRBV18 and TRBJ1-1, is NAGVMQNPRHLVRRRGQEARLRCSPMKGHSHVYWYRQLPEEGLKFMVYLQKENIIDESGMPKERFSAEFPKEGPSILRIQQVVRGDSAAYFCASSLVGQGAEAFFGQGTRLTVV.

The gene calls are TRBV7-9 and TRBJ1-1; tentatively, D is TRBD1 (6 bases). With 5 bases removed from V and 4 bases from J, the gap between germline ends came to 20 bases. The CDR3 is made up of 16 amino acids. The germline CDR1 and CDR2 sequences are SEHNR and FQNEAQ (reference sequence). CDR3 residues: CASSPRGTGHSTEAFF. The CDR3 bases are TGTGCCAGCAGCCCTCGGGGCACGGGACACAGCACTGAAGCTTTCTTT.

This clone was seen a handful of times. The V and J genes are TRBV2 and TRBJ1-5, with 8 bases aligning to TRBD1. Trimming at V came to 4 bases and at J to 6 bases, leaving 8 bases not matched to a gene. Germline CDR1 SNHLY, CDR2 FYNNEI. This CDR3 contains 15 residues. The CDR3 region is CASSAGQGSGQPQHF. The CDR3 DNA reads as TGTGCCAGCAGTGCCGGACAGGGCTCGGGTCAGCCCCAGCATTTT.

The table lists this clone with a few counts. V and J are TRBV30 and TRBJ1-5; 8 nucleotides align to TRBD1. Unmatched junction bases numbered 5, after V lost 5 bases and J lost 5 bases. Germline CDR1 GTSNPN, CDR2 SVGIG (reference sequence). The CDR3 extends over 13 amino acids. CDR3 DNA sequence: TGTGCCTGGGGGACAGGAACAGATCAGCCCCAGCATTTT. This sequence encodes CAWGTGTDQPQHF.

The rearrangement links TRBV4-1 to TRBJ2-3, with D tentatively TRBD1 (7 bases). The CDR3 runs 13 residues. CDR1 and CDR2 (germline): MGHRA, YSYEKL. V was clipped by 4 bases and J by 14 bases, with 19 bases between them. DNA of the CDR3: TGCGCCAGCAGCCCGGAGGGGGCCCCCCGCCTGTATTTT. Translating gives CASSPEGAPRLYF.

The chain joins TRBV2 to TRBJ2-1; the D is unclear. The germline V gene encodes CDR1 SNHLY and CDR2 FYNNEI. There are 12 residues in the CDR3. V lost 5 bases and J 7 bases, leaving 9 bases between the germline ends. This chain's CDR3 is CASSYAANEQFF. The CDR3 region has the DNA TGTGCCAGCAGTTACGCAGCGAATGAGCAGTTCTTC.

The chain uses TRBV6-5 and TRBJ2-4; TRBD1 agrees at 9 bases. V lost 0 bases, J lost 9 bases, and 6 bases stayed unmatched. In germline, CDR1 is MNHEY, CDR2 SVGAGI. This CDR3 has 15 amino acids. CDR3 coding DNA: TGTGCCAGCAGTTACTCCCGGACAGGGGAAGGCATTCAGTACTTC. Amino acid sequence: CASSYSRTGEGIQYF.

J is TRBJ2-2 and V is TRBV5-4, with D perhaps TRBD2 (6 bases). V lost 4 bases to trimming and J lost 0 bases, with 10 bases between them. In germline, CDR1 is SGHNT, CDR2 YYREEE (reference sequence). The CDR3 has 15 residues. DNA of the CDR3: TGTGCCAGCAGCCACGGGGGTGCGAACACCGGGGAGCTGTTTTTT. This gives the protein CASSHGGANTGELFF.

This clone appeared once. The chain is built from TRBV19 and TRBJ1-4; perhaps TRBD1 as D (6 bases). This CDR3 comprises 15 residues. The germline V and J ends were trimmed by 7 bases and 5 bases, with 17 bases remaining between them. The germline V gene encodes CDR1 LNHDA and CDR2 SQIVND (reference sequence). This chain's CDR3 is CASTPGDMANEKLFF. DNA of the CDR3: TGTGCCAGTACTCCTGGGGACATGGCAAATGAAAAACTGTTTTTT.

This rearrangement joins TRBV4-2 to TRBJ1-6; 7 bases align to TRBD1. Germline V gene lookup returns CDR1 LGHNA and CDR2 YNFKEQ. The CDR3 is 16 residues long. V shed 1 base and J 8 bases; nucleotides not matched to a gene: 8. The CDR3, as DNA: TGTGCCAGCAGCCAAGGGCCGGGGACAGCCGATTCACCCCTCCACTTT. Its protein is CASSQGPGTADSPLHF.

The chain couples TRBV6-5 to TRBJ1-5; D not certain. The CDR3 is 11 amino acids. V gave up 10 bases and J gave up 7 bases, with 11 bases separating them. Germline V gene sequence: CDR1 MNHEY, CDR2 SVGAGI. In DNA, the CDR3 is TGTGCCACCGCCCGGGAACAGCCCCAGCATTTT. It translates to CATAREQPQHF.

V and J are TRBV28 and TRBJ1-5; maybe TRBD1 (5 bases). Trimming left V 6 bases short and J 4 bases short, with 13 bases between. The CDR3 is 14 residues long. Per germline, CDR1 MDHEN and CDR2 SYDVKM. CDR3 bases: TGTGCCAGCAGGGTAGGGGCGGGGAATCAGCCCCAGCATTTT. It codes for CASRVGAGNQPQHF.

This clone turned up a few times. The junction departs from the called germline gene at one end, perhaps through a read error. This chain connects TRBV13 to TRBJ1-1; D not resolved. Looked up from germline, CDR1 is PRHDT and CDR2 is FYEKMQ (reference sequence). There are 13 residues in the CDR3. The CDR3 DNA reads TGTGCCAGCAGCTTAGGCAAAAACAGTGAAGCTTTCTTT. It encodes CASSLGKNSEAFF. The variable domain in full, completed from reference TRBV13 and TRBJ1-1, reads AAGVIQSPRHLIKEKRETATLKCYPIPRHDTVYWYQQGPGQDPQFLISFYEKMQSDKGSIPDRFSAQQFSDYHSELNMSSLELGDSALYFCASSLGKNSEAFFGQGTRLTVV.

CDR3: CAWNRGSGNTIYF. CDR3 in DNA: TGTGCCTGGAACCGGGGCTCTGGAAACACCATATATTTT. J is TRBJ1-3 and V is TRBV30, with D uncertain. The CDR3 extends over 13 amino acids. V shed 4 bases and J shed 0 bases, with 7 bases lying between them. CDR1 and CDR2 (germline): GTSNPN, SVGIG (reference sequence).

CDR3 sequence reads: CASSGTGGSPLHF. As DNA, the CDR3 is TGTGCCAGCTCCGGGACAGGAGGTTCACCCCTCCACTTT. The chain couples TRBV5-4 to TRBJ1-6, with 8 bases lining up with TRBD1. This CDR3 contains 13 residues. In germline, CDR1 is SGHNT, CDR2 YYREEE (reference sequence). With 7 bases clipped from V and 9 bases from J, the junction kept 6 bases outside the gene matches.

V usage is TRBV6-6 and J usage is TRBJ2-1, with 7 nucleotides matching TRBD1. Trimming took 7 bases from V and 5 from J; bases not matched to a gene: 11. Germline-derived CDR1 and CDR2 are MNHNY and SVGAGI (reference sequence). The CDR3 totals 15 residues. CDR3 loop: CASKNIGGAHNEQFF. The CDR3, as DNA: TGTGCCAGCAAAAATATAGGGGGCGCTCACAATGAGCAGTTCTTC.

The chain joins TRBV27 to TRBJ2-7; the D gene is possibly TRBD1 (6 bases). This CDR3 spans 16 amino acids. Looked up from germline, CDR1 is MNHEY and CDR2 is SMNVEV (reference sequence). Trimming took off 6 bases at V and 3 bases at J, with 21 bases between the two ends. The CDR3 nucleotides are TGTGCCAGCAGCCCTCAAATGGGGACACATTTCTACGAGCAGTACGTC. Its protein is CASSPQMGTHFYEQYV.

This clone has just one count. The chain carries TRBV6-4 and TRBJ2-1, with 12 bases matching TRBD1. V was pared by 5 bases and J by 7 bases, with 6 bases of the junction left unmatched. This CDR3 spans 15 amino acids. Germline loops: CDR1 MRHNA, CDR2 SNTAGT. The CDR3 region is CASSPGTGGRNEQFF. The CDR3 DNA sequence: TGTGCCAGCAGTCCCGGGACAGGGGGCCGGAATGAGCAGTTCTTC.